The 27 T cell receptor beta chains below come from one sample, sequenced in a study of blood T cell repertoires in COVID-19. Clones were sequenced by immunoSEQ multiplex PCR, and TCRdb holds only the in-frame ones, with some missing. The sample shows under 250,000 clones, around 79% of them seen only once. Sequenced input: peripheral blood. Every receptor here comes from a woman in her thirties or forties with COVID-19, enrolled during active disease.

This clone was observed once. CDR3 in DNA: TGTGCCAGTAAAGAGGGGACTAGCGGACTGGGGTACAATGAGCAGTTCTTC. Its protein product is CASKEGTSGLGYNEQFF. The chain has TRBV19 and TRBJ2-1; 11 bases agree with TRBD2. Germline V CDR1 and CDR2: LNHDA, SQIVND (reference sequence). After removal of 7 bases from V and 4 bases from J, the junction contained 12 bases not matched to a gene. There are 17 residues in the CDR3.

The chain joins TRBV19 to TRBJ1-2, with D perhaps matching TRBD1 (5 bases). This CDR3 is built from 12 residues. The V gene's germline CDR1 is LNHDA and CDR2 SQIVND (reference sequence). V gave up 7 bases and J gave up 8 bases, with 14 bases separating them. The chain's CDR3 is CASTWGGHGYTF. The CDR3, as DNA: TGTGCCAGTACCTGGGGGGGTCACGGCTACACCTTC.

The DNA of the CDR3 is TGTGCCAGCTCACCAGCCCAGGGAACCCGAGAGACCCAGTACTTC. It codes for CASSPAQGTRETQYF. The rearrangement joins TRBV18 to TRBJ2-5, with a tentative D call TRBD1 (5 bases). Germline V gene data show CDR1 as KGHSH and CDR2 as LQKENI. CDR3 size: 15 residues. V lost 2 bases and J 4 bases, leaving 14 bases between the germline ends.

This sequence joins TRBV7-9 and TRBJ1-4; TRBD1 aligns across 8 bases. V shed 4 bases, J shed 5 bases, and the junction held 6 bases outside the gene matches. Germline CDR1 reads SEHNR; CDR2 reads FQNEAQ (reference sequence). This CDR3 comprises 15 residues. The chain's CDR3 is CASSYNTGGNEKLFF. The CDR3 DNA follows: TGTGCCAGCAGCTATAATACAGGGGGGAATGAAAAACTGTTTTTT.

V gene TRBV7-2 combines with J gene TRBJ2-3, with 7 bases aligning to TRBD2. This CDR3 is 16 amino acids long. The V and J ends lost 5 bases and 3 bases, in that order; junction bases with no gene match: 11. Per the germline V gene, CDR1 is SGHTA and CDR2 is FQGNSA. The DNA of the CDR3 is TGTGCCAGCAGCCCCAAGACTAGCACAAGGACAGATACGCAGTATTTT. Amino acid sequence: CASSPKTSTRTDTQYF.

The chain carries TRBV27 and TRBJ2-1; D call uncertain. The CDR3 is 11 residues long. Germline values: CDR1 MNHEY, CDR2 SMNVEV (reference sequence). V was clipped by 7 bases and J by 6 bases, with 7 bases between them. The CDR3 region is CASTRFNEQFF. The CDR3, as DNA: TGTGCCAGCACCCGTTTCAATGAGCAGTTCTTC.

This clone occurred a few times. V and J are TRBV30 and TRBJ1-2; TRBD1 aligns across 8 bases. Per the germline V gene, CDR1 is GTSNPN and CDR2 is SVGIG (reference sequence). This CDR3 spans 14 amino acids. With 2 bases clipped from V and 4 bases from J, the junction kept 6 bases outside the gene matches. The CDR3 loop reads CAWSPGQGGYGYTF. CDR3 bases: TGTGCCTGGAGTCCCGGACAGGGAGGCTATGGCTACACCTTC.

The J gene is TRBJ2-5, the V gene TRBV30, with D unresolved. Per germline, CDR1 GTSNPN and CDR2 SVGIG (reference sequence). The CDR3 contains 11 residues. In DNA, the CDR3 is TGTTCCTCCCGGTACCAAGAGACCCAGTACTTC. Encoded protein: CSSRYQETQYF.

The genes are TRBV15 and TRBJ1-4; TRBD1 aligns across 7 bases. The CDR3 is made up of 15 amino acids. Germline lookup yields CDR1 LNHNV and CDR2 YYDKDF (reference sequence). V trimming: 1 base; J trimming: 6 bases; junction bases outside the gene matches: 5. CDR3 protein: CATSRVQGVDEKLFF. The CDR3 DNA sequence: TGTGCCACCAGCAGAGTGCAGGGGGTTGATGAAAAACTGTTTTTT.

The DNA for the CDR3 is TGTGCCAGCAGTGAAGAACCGCCTTATCTGGGGCTCTACGAGCAGTACTTC. Its translation: CASSEEPPYLGLYEQYF. The chain is built from TRBV2 and TRBJ2-7; tentatively, D is TRBD1 (5 bases). The V end lost 1 base, the J end lost 3 bases, and 19 bases lay between the germline ends. Germline V gene lookup returns CDR1 SNHLY and CDR2 FYNNEI. The CDR3 is 17 amino acids.

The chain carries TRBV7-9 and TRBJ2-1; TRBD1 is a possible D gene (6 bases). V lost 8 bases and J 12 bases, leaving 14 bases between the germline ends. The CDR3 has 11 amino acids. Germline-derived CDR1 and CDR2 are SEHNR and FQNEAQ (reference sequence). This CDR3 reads CASGTGMGQFF. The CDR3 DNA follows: TGTGCCAGCGGAACAGGGATGGGGCAGTTCTTC.

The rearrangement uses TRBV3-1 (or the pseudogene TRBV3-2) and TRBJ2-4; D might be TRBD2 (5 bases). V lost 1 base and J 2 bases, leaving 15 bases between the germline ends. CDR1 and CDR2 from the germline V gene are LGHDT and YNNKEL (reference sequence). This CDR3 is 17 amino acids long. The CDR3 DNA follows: TGTGCCAGCAGCCAAGTTGGGTTGGGCGGGTCCAAAAACATTCAGTACTTC. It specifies CASSQVGLGGSKNIQYF.

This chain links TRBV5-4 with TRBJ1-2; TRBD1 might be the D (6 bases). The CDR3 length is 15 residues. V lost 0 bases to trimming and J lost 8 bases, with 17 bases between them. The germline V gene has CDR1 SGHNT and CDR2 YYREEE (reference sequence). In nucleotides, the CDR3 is TGTGCCAGCAGCTTGGGGGCGCAGGGGTTTCGGGGCTACACCTTC. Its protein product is CASSLGAQGFRGYTF.

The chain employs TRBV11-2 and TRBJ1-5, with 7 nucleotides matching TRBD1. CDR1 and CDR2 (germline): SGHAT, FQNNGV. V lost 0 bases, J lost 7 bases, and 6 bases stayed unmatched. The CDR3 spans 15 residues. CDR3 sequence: CASSLDPGGGQPQHF. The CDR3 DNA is TGTGCCAGCAGCTTAGACCCAGGGGGAGGACAGCCCCAGCATTTT.

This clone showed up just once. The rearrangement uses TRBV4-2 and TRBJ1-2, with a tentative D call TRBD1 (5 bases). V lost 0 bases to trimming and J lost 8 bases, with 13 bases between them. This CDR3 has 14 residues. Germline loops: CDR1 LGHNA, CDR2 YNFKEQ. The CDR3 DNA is TGTGCCAGCAGCCAAGATACCAGGGCTCTCGGCTACACCTTC. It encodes CASSQDTRALGYTF.

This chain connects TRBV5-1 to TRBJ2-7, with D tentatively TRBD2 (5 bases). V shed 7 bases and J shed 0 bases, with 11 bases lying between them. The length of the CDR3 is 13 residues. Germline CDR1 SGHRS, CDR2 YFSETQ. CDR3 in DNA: TGCGCCAGCCGCCCGGGGAGCTCCTACGAGCAGTACTTC. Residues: CASRPGSSYEQYF.

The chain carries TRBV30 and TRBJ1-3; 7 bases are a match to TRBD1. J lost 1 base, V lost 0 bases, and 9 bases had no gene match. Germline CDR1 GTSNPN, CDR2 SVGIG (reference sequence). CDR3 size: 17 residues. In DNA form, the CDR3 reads TGTGCCTGGAGTGTCATCCCTGACAGGGCTTCTGGAAACACCATATATTTT. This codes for CAWSVIPDRASGNTIYF.

The CDR3 sequence is CASVASGRHEQFF. Written as DNA, the CDR3 is TGTGCCAGCGTCGCTAGCGGGAGACATGAGCAGTTCTTC. V gene TRBV12-3 or TRBV12-4 combines with J gene TRBJ2-1; 10 bases line up with TRBD2. The CDR3 consists of 13 residues. Trimming at V came to 8 bases and at J to 8 bases, leaving 6 bases not matched to a gene.

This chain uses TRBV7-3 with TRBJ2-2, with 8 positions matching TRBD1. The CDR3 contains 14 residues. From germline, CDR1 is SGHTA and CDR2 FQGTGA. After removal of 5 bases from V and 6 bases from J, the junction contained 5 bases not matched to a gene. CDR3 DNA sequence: TGTGCCAGCAGCGGACAGGGTAGCGCCGGGGAGCTGTTTTTT. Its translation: CASSGQGSAGELFF. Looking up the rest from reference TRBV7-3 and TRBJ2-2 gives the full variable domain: GAGVSQTPSNKVTEKGKYVELRCDPISGHTALYWYRQSLGQGPEFLIYFQGTGAADDSGLPNDRFFAVRPEGSVSTLKIQRTERGDSAVYLCASSGQGSAGELFFGEGSRLTVL.

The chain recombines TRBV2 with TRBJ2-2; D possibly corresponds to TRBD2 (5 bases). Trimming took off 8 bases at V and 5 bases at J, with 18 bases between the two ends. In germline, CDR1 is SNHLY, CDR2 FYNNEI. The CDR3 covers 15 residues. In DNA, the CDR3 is TGTGCCAGCCAGAACGGGGTTGGTGGGACCGGGGAGCTGTTTTTT. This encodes CASQNGVGGTGELFF.

CDR3 nucleotide sequence: TGTGCCAGCAGTTACGCATACAAGTACGAGCAGTACTTC. Amino acids: CASSYAYKYEQYF. The chain couples TRBV6-5 to TRBJ2-7, with D unresolved. Germline V gene data show CDR1 as MNHEY and CDR2 as SVGAGI. The V end was cut by 2 bases, the J end by 4 bases, with 9 bases between. This CDR3 region has 13 residues.

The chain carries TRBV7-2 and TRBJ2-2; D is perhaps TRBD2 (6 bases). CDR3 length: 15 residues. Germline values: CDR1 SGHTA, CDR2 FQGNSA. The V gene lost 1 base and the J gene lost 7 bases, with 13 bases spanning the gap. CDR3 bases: TGTGCCAGCAGCTTAGATCCGGGGGTAGGCGGGGAGCTGTTTTTT. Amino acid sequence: CASSLDPGVGGELFF.

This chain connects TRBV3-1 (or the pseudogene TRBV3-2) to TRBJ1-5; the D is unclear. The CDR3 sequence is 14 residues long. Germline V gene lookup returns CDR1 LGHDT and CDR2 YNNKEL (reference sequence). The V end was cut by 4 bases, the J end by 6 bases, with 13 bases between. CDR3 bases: TGTGCCAGCAGCCCTACCTTTATCGTTCAGCCCCAGCATTTT. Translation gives CASSPTFIVQPQHF.

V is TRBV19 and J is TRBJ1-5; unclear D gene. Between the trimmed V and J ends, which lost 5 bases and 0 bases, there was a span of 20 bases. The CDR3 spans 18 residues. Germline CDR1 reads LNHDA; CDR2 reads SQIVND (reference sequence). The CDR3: CASSRELTSGYSNQPQHF. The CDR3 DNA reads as TGTGCCAGTAGTCGGGAATTAACCTCGGGGTATAGCAATCAGCCCCAGCATTTT.

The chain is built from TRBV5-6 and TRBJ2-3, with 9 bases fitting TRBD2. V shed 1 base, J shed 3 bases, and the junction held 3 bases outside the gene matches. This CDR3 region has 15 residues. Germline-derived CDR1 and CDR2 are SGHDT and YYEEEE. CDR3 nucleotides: TGTGCCAGCAGCTTGACGCTAGCGGGGACAGATACGCAGTATTTT. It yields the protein CASSLTLAGTDTQYF.

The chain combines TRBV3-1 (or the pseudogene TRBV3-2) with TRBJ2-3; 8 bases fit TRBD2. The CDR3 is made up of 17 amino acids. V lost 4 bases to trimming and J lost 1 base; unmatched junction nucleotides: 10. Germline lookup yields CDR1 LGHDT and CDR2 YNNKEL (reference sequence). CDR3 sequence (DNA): TGTGCCAGCAGCCCACCCGGGACTAGAGGGGGCACAGATACGCAGTATTTT. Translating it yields CASSPPGTRGGTDTQYF.

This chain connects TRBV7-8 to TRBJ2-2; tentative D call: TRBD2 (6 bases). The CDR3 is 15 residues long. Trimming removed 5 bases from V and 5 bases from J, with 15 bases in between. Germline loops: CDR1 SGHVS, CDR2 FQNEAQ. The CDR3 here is CASSPQWGVTGELFF. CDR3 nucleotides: TGTGCCAGCAGCCCACAGTGGGGGGTGACCGGGGAGCTGTTTTTT.